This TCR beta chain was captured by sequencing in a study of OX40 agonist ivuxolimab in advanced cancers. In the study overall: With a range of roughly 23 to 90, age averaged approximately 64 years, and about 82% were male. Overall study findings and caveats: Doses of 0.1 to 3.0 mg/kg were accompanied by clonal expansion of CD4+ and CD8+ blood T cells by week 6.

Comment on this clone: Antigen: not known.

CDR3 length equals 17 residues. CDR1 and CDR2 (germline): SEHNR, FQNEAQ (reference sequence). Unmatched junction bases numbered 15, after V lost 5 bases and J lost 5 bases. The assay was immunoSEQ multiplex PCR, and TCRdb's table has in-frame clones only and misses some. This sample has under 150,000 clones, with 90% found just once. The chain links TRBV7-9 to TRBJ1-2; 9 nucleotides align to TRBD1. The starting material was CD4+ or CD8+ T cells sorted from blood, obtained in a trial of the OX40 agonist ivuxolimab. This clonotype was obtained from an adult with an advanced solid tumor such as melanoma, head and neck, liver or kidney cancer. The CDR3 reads CASSQSEDRGDSYGYTF. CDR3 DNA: TGTGCCAGCAGCCAATCAGAGGACAGGGGAGATTCGTATGGCTACACCTTC. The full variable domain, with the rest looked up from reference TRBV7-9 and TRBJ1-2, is DTGVSQNPRHKITKRGQNVTFRCDPISEHNRLYWYRQTLGQGPEFLTYFQNEAQLEKSRLLSDRFSAERPKGSFSTLEIQRTEQGDSAMYLCASSQSEDRGDSYGYTFGSGTRLTVV.